This T cell receptor (beta chain) comes out of a study of blood T cell repertoires in COVID-19. Study context: COVID-19 samples from acute and convalescent phases originated in the United States, Italy and Spain. PBMCs, B-cell-depleted T cells, or T cells provided the cDNA or gDNA that made up the material.

The junction had 3 bases not matched to a gene; V was cut back by 5 bases and J by 5 bases. CDR1 is MDHEN and CDR2 is SYDVKM in the germline V gene. The CDR3 contains 14 residues. In the study's own analysis: Reference gene primer amplification gave estimated nucleated cell counts. TCRdb keeps only in-frame clones here, not all; method: immunoSEQ multiplex PCR. The V and J calls and the clone size are those of that table, but D and trimming were determined from the DNA. The sample lists roughly 120,000 clones; around 85% were seen once. This sequence was found in a man aged 60 to 75 with acute or convalescent COVID-19. The chain employs TRBV28 and TRBJ1-6; 7 bases fit TRBD1. The sequenced sample consisted of peripheral blood. The CDR3: CASSPTGNNSPLHF. The CDR3 bases are TGTGCCAGCAGTCCGACAGGGAATAATTCACCCCTCCACTTT.